The clone carrying this T cell receptor beta chain was seen only a few times. Its antigen is still unknown. These data originate in a study of T cell repertoires in cytomegalovirus infection. Study-level background: Public TCR beta signatures were indicative of both CMV infection and a matching HLA type.

Trimming pared 6 bases from V and 4 bases from J, leaving 18 bases between. The CDR3 contains 15 residues. CDR1 LNHDA and CDR2 SQIVND come from the germline V gene (reference sequence). TCRdb processed the reads anew with MiXCR; each CDR3 protein has one entry. This sample has around 440,000 distinct CDR3 sequences, with about 11% found just once. General study points: Dominating the ex vivo response were HLA-C-restricted CMV-specific TCR beta clonotypes. Carriers of CMV and the relevant HLA type were discriminated by public TCR beta frequency.

Specimen: PBMCs. The V call is TRBV19, the J call TRBJ2-5; a possible D gene is TRBD1 (5 bases). This receptor was identified in a human donor in good health (CMV status not recorded). Some clones in this sample may be carry-over from other donors' samples. CDR3 amino acids: CASSATTGGVETQYF. The CDR3 nucleotides are TGTGCCAGTAGCGCTACCACAGGCGGCGTAGAGACCCAGTACTTC.